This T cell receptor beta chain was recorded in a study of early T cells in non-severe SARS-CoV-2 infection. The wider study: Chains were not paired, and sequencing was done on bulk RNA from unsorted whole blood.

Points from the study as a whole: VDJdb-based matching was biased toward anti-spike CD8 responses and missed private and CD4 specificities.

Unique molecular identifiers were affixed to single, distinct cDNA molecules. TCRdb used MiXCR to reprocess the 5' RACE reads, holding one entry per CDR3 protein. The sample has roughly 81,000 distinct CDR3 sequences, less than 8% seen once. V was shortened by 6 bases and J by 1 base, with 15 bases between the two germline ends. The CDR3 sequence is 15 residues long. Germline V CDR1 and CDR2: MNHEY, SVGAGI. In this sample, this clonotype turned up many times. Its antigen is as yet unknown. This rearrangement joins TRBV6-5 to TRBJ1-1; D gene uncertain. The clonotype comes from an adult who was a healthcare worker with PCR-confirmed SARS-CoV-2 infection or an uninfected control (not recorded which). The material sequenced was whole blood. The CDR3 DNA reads TGTGCCAGCAGCCTTTCCTTTCTTCAGAACACTGAAGCTTTCTTT. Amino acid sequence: CASSLSFLQNTEAFF.